The 25 T cell receptor beta chains given below trace back to one sample, sequenced in a study of T cell changes during pregnancy in multiple sclerosis. Profiled with immunoSEQ multiplex PCR; TCRdb holds only in-frame clones, not every one. This sample has under 40,000 clones, with 80% to 95% found just once. The source was CD4+ T cells from peripheral blood mononuclear cells, collected in the third trimester of pregnancy. The receptors derive from a female donor in good health, enrolled as a control in a pregnancy study.

The V gene is TRBV29-1, the J gene TRBJ1-2; 7 bases line up with TRBD1. Trimming at V came to 1 base and at J to 6 bases, leaving 20 bases not matched to a gene. Germline CDR1 is SQVTM and CDR2 is ANQGSEA. This CDR3 has 18 residues. CDR3 nucleotide sequence: TGCAGCGTTGAAGTCCGCTTACTCCCGGGACAGAGGGGGGATGGCTACACCTTC. Its translation is CSVEVRLLPGQRGDGYTF.

The chain employs TRBV5-1 and TRBJ1-1, with D possibly being TRBD1 (5 bases). With 4 bases removed from V and 1 base from J, the gap between germline ends came to 17 bases. The CDR3 extends over 16 amino acids. Germline V gives CDR1 SGHRS, CDR2 YFSETQ. In nucleotides, the CDR3 is TGCGCCAGCAGCCTCAACTCGGTCGGGGGGAACACTGAAGCTTTCTTT. It is translated as CASSLNSVGGNTEAFF.

In its sample, this clone was seen once. A read error may account for a junction end that differs from germline. J is TRBJ1-2 and V is TRBV15; D gene unclear. CDR1 LNHNV and CDR2 YYDKDF come from the germline V gene (reference sequence). This CDR3 spans 13 amino acids. The CDR3 loop reads CATSRKTETKVHF. The CDR3 DNA follows: TGTGCCACCAGCAGAAAAACCGAGACAAAGGTTCACTTC.

As concerns this clone: The junction departs from the called germline gene at one end, perhaps through a read error. The chain couples TRBV11-2 to TRBJ1-4; possible D gene TRBD1, 5 bases. Germline CDR1 is SGHAT and CDR2 is FQNNGV. This CDR3 region has 15 residues. This CDR3 reads CASSVDQVRGGKLFF. For the CDR3, the DNA is TGTGCCAGCAGCGTAGACCAAGTTAGGGGAGGAAAACTGTTTTTT.

The chain recombines TRBV30 with TRBJ2-3, with 7 positions matching TRBD2. With 4 bases clipped from V and 0 bases from J, the junction kept 7 bases outside the gene matches. The CDR3 runs to 15 residues. The V gene's germline CDR1 is GTSNPN and CDR2 SVGIG (reference sequence). CDR3 bases: TGTGCCTGGAAAGGCGGGAGTACTAGCACAGATACGCAGTATTTT. Translation: CAWKGGSTSTDTQYF.

V is TRBV7-2 and J is TRBJ2-7, with 7 bases that match TRBD1. CDR3 length: 14 residues. J gave up 4 bases and V 5 bases, and 8 bases lay outside the gene matches. Germline V gives CDR1 SGHTA, CDR2 FQGNSA. In DNA, the CDR3 is TGTGCCAGCAGCGGACGGACAGGCCCTTACGAGCAGTACTTC. This codes for CASSGRTGPYEQYF.

The chain is built from TRBV14 and TRBJ2-5; TRBD1 is a possible D gene (5 bases). The CDR3 sequence is 13 residues long. CDR1 SGHDN and CDR2 FVKESK come from the germline V gene. V lost 2 bases and J 7 bases, leaving 11 bases between the germline ends. CDR3 sequence: CASSQRGLGTQYF. The CDR3 coding sequence is TGTGCCAGCAGCCAAAGGGGATTAGGGACCCAGTACTTC.

The chain couples TRBV6-6 to TRBJ1-5, with 9 positions matching TRBD1. CDR1 MNHNY and CDR2 SVGAGI come from the germline V gene (reference sequence). The ends lost 8 bases at V and 3 bases at J; junction bases unmatched: 2. The CDR3 is made up of 13 amino acids. The CDR3 bases are TGTGCCAGCCGGGACAGGGACAATCAGCCCCAGCATTTT. It is translated as CASRDRDNQPQHF.

This chain uses TRBV27 with TRBJ1-1; TRBD1 agrees at 10 bases. V trimming: 5 bases; J trimming: 1 base; junction bases outside the gene matches: 4. This CDR3 region has 15 residues. The germline gives CDR1 MNHEY, CDR2 SMNVEV (reference sequence). CDR3 protein: CASSTWDRGNTEAFF. The CDR3, as DNA: TGTGCCAGCAGTACGTGGGACAGGGGGAACACTGAAGCTTTCTTT.

The rearrangement uses TRBV14 and TRBJ2-5; weak D call: TRBD1 (6 bases). The CDR3 contains 17 residues. CDR1 is SGHDN, CDR2 FVKESK, per germline. V was clipped by 2 bases and J by 1 base, with 17 bases between them. The CDR3 sequence: CASSQLLYREGQETQYF. The DNA of the CDR3 is TGTGCCAGCAGCCAACTATTATACAGGGAAGGCCAAGAGACCCAGTACTTC.

This clone was counted once. This chain links TRBV13 with TRBJ2-1, with 9 bases that match TRBD2. Germline V gives CDR1 PRHDT, CDR2 FYEKMQ (reference sequence). The V and J ends lost 6 bases and 6 bases, in that order; junction bases with no gene match: 9. The CDR3 is made up of 15 amino acids. This chain's CDR3 is CASSPRGGLGNEQFF. The DNA of the CDR3 is TGTGCCAGCAGTCCGCGGGGGGGCCTGGGCAATGAGCAGTTCTTC.

This CDR3 reads CASSSRGLKGLFEQYF. DNA of the CDR3: TGTGCCAGCTCATCACGGGGACTGAAGGGCCTTTTCGAGCAGTACTTC. The J gene is TRBJ2-7, the V gene TRBV18; D is perhaps TRBD2 (6 bases). The CDR3 runs 16 residues. The V and J ends lost 5 bases and 6 bases respectively, with 23 bases between them. Germline V gives CDR1 KGHSH, CDR2 LQKENI.

V and J are TRBV4-3 and TRBJ1-1; unclear D gene. CDR1 and CDR2 from the germline V gene are LGHNA and YSLEER. CDR3 size: 16 residues. Trimming removed 0 bases from V and 0 bases from J, with 11 bases in between. The CDR3 loop reads CASSQELVRMNTEAFF. The CDR3 coding sequence is TGCGCCAGCAGCCAAGAGTTAGTCAGGATGAACACTGAAGCTTTCTTT.

The V and J genes are TRBV19 and TRBJ1-3, with no clear D. Germline loops: CDR1 LNHDA, CDR2 SQIVND (reference sequence). This CDR3 is 12 amino acids long. V lost 1 base, J lost 15 bases, and 13 bases lay in between. CDR3 nucleotide sequence: TGTGCCAGTAGTATAGGTGGAGGTCTCCAATATTTT. Amino acids: CASSIGGGLQYF.

The chain recombines TRBV4-2 with TRBJ2-3; possible D gene TRBD2, 5 bases. Germline V gene lookup returns CDR1 LGHNA and CDR2 YNFKEQ. The CDR3 consists of 14 residues. Trimming cost V 0 bases and J 5 bases, with 9 bases left between them. This CDR3 is CASSQDKRQDTQYF. CDR3 nucleotides: TGTGCCAGCAGCCAAGATAAGCGGCAAGATACGCAGTATTTT.

The rearrangement uses TRBV6-5 and TRBJ2-5; D call uncertain. This CDR3 region has 16 residues. V lost 0 bases to trimming and J lost 4 bases, with 15 bases between them. Per germline, CDR1 MNHEY and CDR2 SVGAGI. CDR3 DNA: TGTGCCAGCAGTTACTCGAAAGGCGGCCTAGGAGAGACCCAGTACTTC. This encodes CASSYSKGGLGETQYF.

CDR3 region: CASSPSTGSNSPLHF. The CDR3 nucleotides read TGTGCCAGCAGCCCATCGACAGGGAGTAATTCACCCCTCCACTTT. This sequence joins TRBV5-6 and TRBJ1-6, with 7 nucleotides matching TRBD1. The ends lost 4 bases at V and 6 bases at J; junction bases unmatched: 7. This CDR3 has 15 amino acids. Looked up from germline, CDR1 is SGHDT and CDR2 is YYEEEE.

V usage is TRBV7-2 and J usage is TRBJ1-2; 8 bases agree with TRBD1. The CDR3 has 15 amino acids. Germline loops: CDR1 SGHTA, CDR2 FQGNSA. V was clipped by 4 bases and J by 4 bases; unmatched bases: 8. The CDR3 coding sequence is TGTGCCAGCAGCTCGCCGGACAGGGTTAGCTATGGCTACACCTTC. Protein: CASSSPDRVSYGYTF.

The J gene is TRBJ1-1, the V gene TRBV6-5; TRBD1 aligns across 8 bases. CDR1 and CDR2 (germline): MNHEY, SVGAGI. This CDR3 has 13 residues. The V and J ends lost 6 bases and 4 bases, in that order; junction bases with no gene match: 4. The CDR3 here is CASRYGQGTEAFF. DNA of the CDR3: TGTGCCAGCAGATACGGACAGGGCACTGAAGCTTTCTTT.

The chain links TRBV6-5 to TRBJ2-5; 9 bases line up with TRBD2. The germline CDR1 and CDR2 sequences are MNHEY and SVGAGI. The CDR3 consists of 14 residues. V dropped 0 bases and J dropped 5; count of bases not matched to a gene: 1. In DNA form, the CDR3 reads TGTGCCAGCAGTTACTCCGGACTAGCGGAGACCCAGTACTTC. It specifies CASSYSGLAETQYF.

The rearrangement links TRBV6-6 to TRBJ1-4, with a tentative D call TRBD1 (5 bases). The CDR3 covers 16 residues. The V and J ends lost 5 bases and 4 bases respectively, with 17 bases between them. Germline-derived CDR1 and CDR2 are MNHNY and SVGAGI (reference sequence). CDR3 region: CASSLPRDLGNEKLFF. CDR3 bases: TGTGCCAGCAGTCTGCCCCGGGACTTGGGTAATGAAAAACTGTTTTTT.

V usage is TRBV5-1 and J usage is TRBJ2-5; 11 nucleotides agree with TRBD2. Germline trimming cut 0 bases from V and 5 bases from J; bases unmatched to any gene: 6. Per the germline V gene, CDR1 is SGHRS and CDR2 is YFSETQ. This CDR3 comprises 16 residues. The DNA for the CDR3 is TGCGCCAGCAGCTTGGAGTCTAGCGGGGGGATTGAGACCCAGTACTTC. As protein: CASSLESSGGIETQYF.

The chain couples TRBV4-2 to TRBJ2-1; 10 bases map to TRBD2. V was clipped by 4 bases and J by 7 bases; unmatched bases: 7. Germline values: CDR1 LGHNA, CDR2 YNFKEQ. This CDR3 is built from 15 residues. Here the CDR3 DNA reads TGTGCCAGCAGCCCAGCTAGCGGGGGTATAAATGAGCAGTTCTTC. Protein product: CASSPASGGINEQFF.

The chain carries TRBV11-2 and TRBJ2-7; weak D call: TRBD1 (6 bases). This CDR3 spans 17 amino acids. Germline loops: CDR1 SGHAT, CDR2 FQNNGV. The V end lost 2 bases, the J end lost 2 bases, and 19 bases lay between the germline ends. CDR3 nucleotide sequence: TGTGCCAGCAGCTTACGGCAGGGGATAGAGTTTGCCTACGAGCAGTACTTC. Its protein is CASSLRQGIEFAYEQYF.

The rearrangement links TRBV7-9 to TRBJ1-4, with D unclear. Germline CDR1 is SEHNR and CDR2 is FQNEAQ (reference sequence). This CDR3 contains 15 residues. V was clipped by 3 bases and J by 0 bases, with 8 bases between them. The CDR3 loop reads CASSLASPTNEKLFF. The CDR3 DNA reads as TGTGCCAGCAGCTTGGCATCCCCAACTAATGAAAAACTGTTTTTT. The variable domain in full, completed from reference TRBV7-9 and TRBJ1-4, reads DTGVSQNPRHKITKRGQNVTFRCDPISEHNRLYWYRQTLGQGPEFLTYFQNEAQLEKSRLLSDRFSAERPKGSFSTLEIQRTEQGDSAMYLCASSLASPTNEKLFFGSGTQLSVL.